What follows is one T cell receptor (beta chain) and its context. Its specificity is unknown. Germline-derived CDR1 and CDR2 are SQVTM and ANQGSEA. The CDR3 length is 13 residues. J lost 3 bases, V lost 8 bases, and 8 bases had no gene match. Clones were read by immunoSEQ multiplex PCR, and TCRdb kept only the in-frame ones, dropping some. This sample yields some 130,000 clones, of which over 75% are seen a single time; approximately 3.5% belongs to the top ten. This sample is drawn from a study of T cell responses to AZD1222 COVID-19 vaccine. Whole-study results and caveats: Spike-specific TCRs gained breadth and depth after people received two AZD1222 doses. At 160-218 and 743-854, vaccine-associated CD4 TCRs were dominant, and they spanned spike.

The sample was peripheral blood, taken on day 0 of AZD1222 vaccination. This chain connects TRBV29-1 to TRBJ2-3; TRBD2 matches 7 bases. This TCR was sampled from an adult in good health. The chain's CDR3 is CSSLAALTDTQYF. For the CDR3, the DNA is TGCAGCAGCCTAGCGGCTCTAACAGATACGCAGTATTTT.